This TCR beta chain emerged from a study of CD8 T cells in Susac syndrome. The study, taken as a whole, reports: The study's TCR sequencing and HLA analysis drew on a certain number of individuals. That number was acknowledged as relatively small.

This clonotype was observed once. Its specificity is unknown. The CDR3 covers 17 residues. V was cut by 5 bases and J by 0 bases, with 18 bases left in between. The V gene's germline CDR1 is SSHAT and CDR2 FNYEAQ (reference sequence). RNA amounts of about 0.45 to 1 ug underwent reverse transcription with random hexamers. The TCR beta CDR3 was amplified by immunoSEQ multiplex PCR across 54 Vbeta, 13 Jbeta. TCRdb recomputed calls from the immunoSEQ multiplex PCR reads with MiXCR, one row per CDR3 protein. Counted here are tens of thousands of distinct CDR3 sequences, around 94% occurring once; the ten biggest clones make up 0.25% to 0.3%. CD8+ and CD4+ T cells from blood underwent TCR beta sequencing.

This clonotype originated in a human donor in good health. The genes are TRBV7-7 and TRBJ2-3; D may match TRBD1 or TRBD2 (5 bases each). The sample comprised CD8+ T cells from PBMCs. The DNA of the CDR3 is TGTGCCAGCAGCCCGACCGGGGACGGTGGAAGCACAGATACGCAGTATTTT. Protein sequence: CASSPTGDGGSTDTQYF.